This TCR beta chain came from a study of human T cells and chemical hapten exposure. Study-level background: Diphenylcyclopropenone doses were given weekly to the scalps of patients across the roughly 24-week study. Predominantly women, the patients had alopecia areata, totalis or universalis. There were per-sample TCR yield variations, arising mainly from small pooled library volume differences.

The V and J ends lost 5 bases and 4 bases respectively, with 20 bases between them. CDR3 length: 16 amino acids. In germline, CDR1 is MNHEY, CDR2 SVGAGI. As to time point: pre-sensitization, week 0. The treatment here: therapeutic diphenylcyclopropenone sensitization with weekly scalp DPC. As processed by the authors: TCRs per sample had a median of approximately 96,000 and ranged from about 23,224 to 700,000. TCRdb used MiXCR to reprocess the RACE reads, holding one entry per CDR3 protein. The V and J calls were determined by TCRdb, not by the authors. The sample lists a few hundred thousand distinct CDR3 sequences, 7% to 10% occurring once.

The receptor was isolated from a woman in her thirties or forties with alopecia areata. Some clones in this sample may be carry-over from other donors' samples. The chain links TRBV6-5 to TRBJ1-2; no clear D gene. The input for sequencing was whole blood, taken in connection with sensitization to the hapten diphenylcyclopropenone (DPC). The CDR3 DNA reads as TGTGCCAGCAGTCCCTCCTTTGGATCGGGTAGCTATGGCTACACCTTC. Its protein product is CASSPSFGSGSYGYTF.